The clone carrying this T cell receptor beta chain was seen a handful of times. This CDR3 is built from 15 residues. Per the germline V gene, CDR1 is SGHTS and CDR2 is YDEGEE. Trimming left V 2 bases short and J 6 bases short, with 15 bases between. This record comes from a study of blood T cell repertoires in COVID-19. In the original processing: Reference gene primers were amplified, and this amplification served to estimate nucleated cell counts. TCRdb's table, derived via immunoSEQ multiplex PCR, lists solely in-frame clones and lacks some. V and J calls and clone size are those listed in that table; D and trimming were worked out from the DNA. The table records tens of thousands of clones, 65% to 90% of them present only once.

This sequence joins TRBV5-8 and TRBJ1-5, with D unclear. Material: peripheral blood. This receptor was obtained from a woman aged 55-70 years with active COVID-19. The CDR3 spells CASSFRMQDTQPQHF. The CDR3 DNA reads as TGTGCCAGCAGCTTTAGGATGCAAGACACTCAGCCCCAGCATTTT.